This T cell receptor (beta chain) is from a study of cytomegalovirus exposure and HLA in healthy donors. The wider study: Within the Caucasian-associated ancestry cluster were approximately 77% of the approximately 400 genotyped donors.

V shed 0 bases and J 2 bases; nucleotides not matched to a gene: 4. Germline V gene lookup returns CDR1 SGDLS and CDR2 YYNGEE. The CDR3 spans 17 residues. The PCR contained 60 Vbeta and 13 Jbeta primers. Repertoires were generated with immunoSEQ multiplex PCR, while TCRdb's copy carries only in-frame clones and drops some. The table records some 180,000 clones, approximately 80% of them present only once. The origin of this receptor is a female donor in good health and CMV-seronegative. V usage is TRBV9 and J usage is TRBJ2-6; 8 nucleotides align to TRBD1. The sequenced sample consisted of PBMCs. The CDR3 spells CASSVAGQGTGANVLTF. CDR3 bases: TGTGCCAGCAGCGTAGCCGGACAGGGTACTGGGGCCAACGTCCTGACTTTC.